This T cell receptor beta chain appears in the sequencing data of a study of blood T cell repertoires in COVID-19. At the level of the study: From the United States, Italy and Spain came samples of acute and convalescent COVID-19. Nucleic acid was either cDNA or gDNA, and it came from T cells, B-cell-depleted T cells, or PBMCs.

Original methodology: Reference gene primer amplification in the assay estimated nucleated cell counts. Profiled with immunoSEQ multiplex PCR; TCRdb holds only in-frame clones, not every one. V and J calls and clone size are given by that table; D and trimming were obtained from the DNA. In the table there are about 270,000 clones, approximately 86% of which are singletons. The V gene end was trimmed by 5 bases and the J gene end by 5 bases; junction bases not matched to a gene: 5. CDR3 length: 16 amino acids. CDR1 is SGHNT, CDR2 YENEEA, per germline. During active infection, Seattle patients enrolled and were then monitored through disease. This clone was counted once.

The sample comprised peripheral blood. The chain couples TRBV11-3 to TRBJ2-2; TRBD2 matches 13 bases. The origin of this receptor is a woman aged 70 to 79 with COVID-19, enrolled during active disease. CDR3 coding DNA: TGTGCCAGCAGCCCCGGGACTAGCGGGGAAACCGGGGAGCTGTTTTTT. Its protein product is CASSPGTSGETGELFF.